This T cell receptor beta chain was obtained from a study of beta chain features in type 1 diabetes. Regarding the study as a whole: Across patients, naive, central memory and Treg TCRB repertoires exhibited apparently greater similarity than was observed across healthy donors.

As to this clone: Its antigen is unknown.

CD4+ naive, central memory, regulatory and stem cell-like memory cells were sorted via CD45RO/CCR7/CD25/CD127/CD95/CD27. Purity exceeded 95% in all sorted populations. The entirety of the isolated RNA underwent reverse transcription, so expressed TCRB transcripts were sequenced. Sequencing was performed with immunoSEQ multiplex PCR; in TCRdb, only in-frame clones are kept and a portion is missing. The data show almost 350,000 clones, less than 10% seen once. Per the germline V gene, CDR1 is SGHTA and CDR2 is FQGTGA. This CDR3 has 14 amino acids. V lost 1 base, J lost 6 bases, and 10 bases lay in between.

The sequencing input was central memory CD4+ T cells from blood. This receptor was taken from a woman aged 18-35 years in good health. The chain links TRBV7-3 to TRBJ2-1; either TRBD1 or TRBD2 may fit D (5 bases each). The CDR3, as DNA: TGTGCCAGCAGCTTAAATAGGGGACCCAATGAGCAGTTCTTC. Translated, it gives CASSLNRGPNEQFF.